This record looks at one TCR beta chain sequence and its context. This record belongs to a study of blood T cell repertoires in COVID-19. Study at large: Acute-phase and convalescent COVID-19 samples originated in the United States, Italy and Spain. T cells, B-cell-depleted T cells, or PBMCs supplied cDNA or gDNA.

Original processing notes: Researchers report that nucleated cell counts were estimated from reference gene primer amplification. The assay was immunoSEQ multiplex PCR, and TCRdb's table has in-frame clones only and misses some. V, J and clone size are taken as reported in that table, and D and trimming were inferred from the DNA itself. The repertoire holds around 200,000 clones, with around 86% as singletons. V lost 3 bases and J lost 4, with 12 bases in between. Germline CDR1 is MNHEY and CDR2 is SMNVEV (reference sequence). The CDR3 is 15 amino acids. V usage is TRBV27 and J usage is TRBJ2-2; D remains unclear. The TCR originated in a woman in her 40s with acute or convalescent COVID-19. Material: peripheral blood. CDR3 in DNA: TGTGCCAGCAGTTTCTACCTCAACCCCACCGGGGAGCTGTTTTTT. It specifies CASSFYLNPTGELFF.